The rows below give T cell receptor beta chains drawn from one sample of a study of tumor-infiltrating lymphocytes in primary liver carcinoma. Each CDR3 protein gets one entry after TCRdb re-called the multiplex PCR reads with MiXCR. Here the sample spans about 78,000 distinct CDR3 sequences, over 55% being singletons. The specimen was liver tumor tissue from sampling region 4. The receptors derive from a woman in her fifties or sixties with primary liver carcinoma and hepatitis B virus infection. The CDR3 runs from the conserved cysteine through the conserved F or W. The D gene is left open where the match is weak. The size field is filled for only some rows; it gives once, few, many or a size class.

V	size	J	length	D	CDR3	DNA
TRBV6-1	.	TRBJ2-7	15	.	CAGIESGALAYEQCF	TGTGCCGGCATTGAATCCGGGGCATTAGCCTACGAGCAGTGCTTC
TRBV4-1	.	TRBJ1-1	14	.	CASSQGPLETEAFF	TGCGCCAGCAGTCAAGGGCCACTGGAGACTGAAGCTTTCTTT
TRBV10-1	many	TRBJ2-1	15	TRBD2	CASSESTSGYNEQFF	TGCGCCAGCAGTGAGTCGACTAGCGGGTACAATGAGCAGTTCTTC
TRBV7-8	.	TRBJ2-1	14	.	CASSLANHRRKQFF	TGCGCCAGCAGCTTAGCCAACCACCGACGTAAGCAGTTCTTC
TRBV12-3/TRBV12-4	many	TRBJ2-2	15	TRBD2	CASSLSGRASGELFF	TGTGCCAGCAGCCTAAGCGGGAGGGCCTCCGGGGAGCTGTTTTTT
TRBV5-4	.	TRBJ2-1	18	TRBD2	CASSLEGLANLSYNEQFF	TGTGCCAGCAGCTTGGAGGGACTAGCGAACCTCTCCTACAATGAGCAGTTCTTT
TRBV11-2	.	TRBJ2-3	17	TRBD1	CASSLEIRTGVLDTQYF	TGTGCCAGCAGTTTAGAGATTCGGACAGGGGTCTTAGATACTCAGTATTTT
TRBV11-3	.	TRBJ2-1	17	.	CASSSRGAQTMGNGKFF	TGTGCCAGCAGCTCCCGGGGGGCGCAGACCATGGGCAATGGGAAGTTCTTC
TRBV6-5	.	TRBJ1-2	14	.	CASCKQGPQYAYTF	TGTGCCAGCTGTAAGCAGGGACCTCAATATGCCTACACCTTC
TRBV4-1	many	TRBJ1-6	14	.	CASSQGTMNSPLHF	TGCGCCAGCAGCCAAGGGACAATGAATTCACCCCTCCACTTT
TRBV7-9	many	TRBJ2-5	14	TRBD2	CASSVSGRQETQYF	TGTGCCAGCAGCGTAAGCGGGAGGCAAGAGACCCAGTACTTC
TRBV29-1	.	TRBJ2-1	14	.	CSGRMGRPYSEQFF	TGCAGCGGGAGGATGGGGCGACCCTACAGTGAGCAGTTCTTC
TRBV29-1	.	TRBJ2-5	13	.	CSVGSIQQETQNF	TGCAGCGTTGGTAGTATCCAGCAAGAGACACAGAACTTC
TRBV4-1	.	TRBJ2-5	15	TRBD2	CASSQEGLAWRIQYF	TGCGCCAGCAGCCAAGAGGGACTAGCTTGGAGGATCCAGTACTTC
TRBV11-2	.	TRBJ2-3	14	.	CVSWVEGEGDTQYF	TGTGTCAGCTGGGTGGAGGGTGAGGGAGATACGCAGTATTTT
TRBV7-9	many	TRBJ1-1	16	TRBD1	CASSFWVGTGGTEAFF	TGTGCCAGCAGCTTTTGGGTCGGGACAGGGGGCACTGAAGCTTTCTTT
TRBV11-3	few	TRBJ2-5	14	TRBD1	CASSRDRGRETRYF	TGTGCCAGCAGCCGAGACAGGGGGCGAGAAACCCGATACTTC